This entry is about one T cell receptor beta chain. The data were obtained in a study of blood T cell repertoires in COVID-19. At the level of the study: Acute and convalescent COVID-19 specimens originated in the United States, Italy and Spain.

The authors' processing: Reference gene primer amplification in the assay estimated nucleated cell counts. Measured with immunoSEQ multiplex PCR; TCRdb has only the in-frame clones, and not every one. That table gives V, J and clone size, and the DNA gave D and trimming. The sample carries about 360,000 clones, approximately 91% recorded once. Germline CDR1 is SGHRS and CDR2 is YFSETQ. The CDR3 has 16 amino acids. Trimming cost V 4 bases and J 3 bases, with 19 bases left between them. Ages ranged from about 18 to 89 years, with residence in around 24 US areas. Each participant's cohort was designated according to participant-reported clinical history.

This clonotype originated in a woman aged 40 to 50 with acute COVID-19. Material: PBMCs or T cells enriched from blood (not recorded which). V gene TRBV5-1 combines with J gene TRBJ1-1; the D gene is possibly TRBD1 (6 bases). The CDR3 bases are TGCGCCAGCAGCGCCTCAGCAGGGGTGAGGTACACTGAAGCTTTCTTT. Translation gives CASSASAGVRYTEAFF.